This is a list of T cell receptor beta chains from one sample in a study of molecular identifiers for immune sequencing clone quantification. A single record per CDR3 protein comes from TCRdb applying MiXCR to the PCR reads. Among about half a million distinct CDR3 sequences listed, over 20% were seen once. The sequenced material came from naive CD8+ T cells from blood, with Jurkat cell RNA spiked in. These receptors were collected from a human donor in good health. Some libraries in this study had Jurkat cell RNA spiked in. Both conserved end residues are part of each CDR3. Fields, in order: V gene, clone size, D gene, J gene, CDR3 DNA, CDR3 protein. D genes are given only for firm matches. Some rows have no size entry. The others give once, few or many, or a class for an expanded clone.

V: TRBV9
size: many
D: TRBD2
J: TRBJ2-2
DNA: TGTGCCAGCAGCGTAGTAGGCGGGGGGGACACCGGGGAGCTGTTTTTT
CDR3: CASSVVGGGDTGELFF

V: TRBV19
size: NA
D: NA
J: TRBJ2-6
DNA: TGTGCCAGTAGTATTAGCAGCTCTGGGGCCAACGTCCTGACTTTC
CDR3: CASSISSSGANVLTF

V: TRBV6-5
size: many
D: NA
J: TRBJ2-3
DNA: TGTGCCAGCAGTTATAACAATGCTCTGGGACTCCCGGGGGATACGCAGTATTTT
CDR3: CASSYNNALGLPGDTQYF

V: TRBV6-2/TRBV6-3
size: few
D: NA
J: TRBJ2-2
DNA: TGTGCCAGCAGTTCCCTTTCGGTCCGGGGGGCAGACGGGGAGCTGTTTTTT
CDR3: CASSSLSVRGADGELFF

V: TRBV12-3/TRBV12-4
size: many
D: NA
J: TRBJ2-7
DNA: TGTGCCAGCAGTTTAGTCTGGCAATACGAGCAGTACTTC
CDR3: CASSLVWQYEQYF

V: TRBV3-1
size: few
D: NA
J: TRBJ2-1
DNA: TGTGCCAGCAGCCAATCCACTGACTGGGGTGAGCAGTTCTTC
CDR3: CASSQSTDWGEQFF

V: TRBV30
size: many
D: NA
J: TRBJ2-3
DNA: TGTGCCTGGAGTGAGGAGAATACGCAGTATTTT
CDR3: CAWSEENTQYF

V: TRBV12-3/TRBV12-4
size: few
D: NA
J: TRBJ2-3
DNA: TGTGCCAGCATCCCCGCTGAGGCGTCTACGCAGTATTTT
CDR3: CASIPAEASTQYF

V: TRBV5-1
size: NA
D: NA
J: TRBJ1-6
DNA: TGCGCCAGCAGCTTTGGCCGGGACGCGTATAGTTCACCCCTCCACTTT
CDR3: CASSFGRDAYSSPLHF

V: TRBV7-9
size: few
D: NA
J: TRBJ2-3
DNA: TGTGCCAGCAGCCCCCTCGGATTGGGGACGACAGATACGCAGTATTTT
CDR3: CASSPLGLGTTDTQYF

V: TRBV4-3
size: few
D: TRBD1
J: TRBJ2-5
DNA: TGCGCCAGCAGCCAGAGGGACAGATCACAAGAGACCCAGTACTTC
CDR3: CASSQRDRSQETQYF

V: TRBV2
size: many
D: TRBD1
J: TRBJ1-1
DNA: TGTGCCAGCAGGAGGGGGCGCAGGAACACTGAAGCTTTCTTT
CDR3: CASRRGRRNTEAFF

V: TRBV20-1
size: many
D: TRBD2
J: TRBJ2-5
DNA: TGCAGTGCTAGAGATTTACTAGCGGGGGGAGGAGAGACCCAGTACTTC
CDR3: CSARDLLAGGGETQYF

V: TRBV6-5
size: few
D: NA
J: TRBJ2-7
DNA: TGTGCCAGCAGTCCTTGGGACCATACCTACGAGCAGTACTTC
CDR3: CASSPWDHTYEQYF

V: TRBV6-1
size: NA
D: NA
J: TRBJ2-1
DNA: TGTGCCAGCAGTGAACATGACACCAAAAGCTCCTACAATGAGCAGTTCTTC
CDR3: CASSEHDTKSSYNEQFF

V: TRBV29-1
size: many
D: NA
J: TRBJ1-4
DNA: TGCAGCGTTGAAGTTTTGGGCCCTGATGAAAAACTGTTTTTT
CDR3: CSVEVLGPDEKLFF

V: TRBV30
size: NA
D: TRBD1
J: TRBJ2-7
DNA: TGTGCCTGGAGTGACGGGACAGGGTTCCACGAGCAGTACTTC
CDR3: CAWSDGTGFHEQYF

V: TRBV19
size: few
D: NA
J: TRBJ2-6
DNA: TGTGCCAGTAGTATAGACGGGAGTACCTTCTCTGGGGCCAACGTCCTGACTTTC
CDR3: CASSIDGSTFSGANVLTF

V: TRBV7-9
size: NA
D: NA
J: TRBJ1-4
DNA: TGTGCCAGCAGCTTAGGAGTCGGGTCAACTAATGAAAAACTGTTTTTT
CDR3: CASSLGVGSTNEKLFF

V: TRBV11-2
size: once
D: TRBD2
J: TRBJ2-1
DNA: TGTGCCAGCAGCTTAGGGACTAGCGGGAGTGGCAACAATGAGCAGTTCTTC
CDR3: CASSLGTSGSGNNEQFF

V: TRBV28
size: many
D: NA
J: TRBJ2-5
DNA: TGTGCCAGCAGTTTATACGGGTCCCTCCAAGAGACCCAGTACTTC
CDR3: CASSLYGSLQETQYF

V: TRBV15
size: many
D: NA
J: TRBJ1-1
DNA: TGTGCCACCAGCACTAACGGGTACACTGAAGCTTTCTTT
CDR3: CATSTNGYTEAFF

V: TRBV4-1
size: NA
D: TRBD1
J: TRBJ1-1
DNA: TGCGCCAGCAGCCATAAGACAGGGGCGAACACTGAAGCTTTCTTT
CDR3: CASSHKTGANTEAFF

V: TRBV4-1
size: many
D: TRBD1
J: TRBJ2-7
DNA: TGCGCCAGCAGCGCGGCCGGGACAGGGTCCTACGAGCAGTACTTC
CDR3: CASSAAGTGSYEQYF

V: TRBV5-4
size: few
D: NA
J: TRBJ1-5
DNA: TGTGCCAGCAGCTCGCTCCCCAATCAGCCCCAGCATTTT
CDR3: CASSSLPNQPQHF

V: TRBV6-2/TRBV6-3
size: many
D: NA
J: TRBJ2-2
DNA: TGTGCCAGCAGTTACGGCAGGGCAGGAACCGGGGAGCTGTTTTTT
CDR3: CASSYGRAGTGELFF

V: TRBV10-3
size: few
D: NA
J: TRBJ2-7
DNA: TGTGCCATCAGTGAGGGGGGAGAACCCTACGAGCAGTACTTC
CDR3: CAISEGGEPYEQYF

V: TRBV28
size: NA
D: NA
J: TRBJ2-3
DNA: TGTGCCGGCAGTTTACATGGGCGGACAGATACGCAGTATTTT
CDR3: CAGSLHGRTDTQYF